The clone carrying this TCR beta chain came up a few times. The source of the sample is a study of early T cells in non-severe SARS-CoV-2 infection. Individual cDNA molecules were tagged with unique molecular identifiers. MiXCR, applied by TCRdb to the 5' RACE reads, yields one record per CDR3 protein. The sample includes roughly 81,000 distinct CDR3 sequences, 5% to 6.5% seen only once; the top ten take roughly 8.1%. V lost 1 base, J lost 4 bases, and 6 bases stayed unmatched. The CDR3 has 16 amino acids. Per germline, CDR1 LGHNA and CDR2 YNFKEQ. V gene TRBV4-2 combines with J gene TRBJ1-4; 7 bases are a match to TRBD1. Sequencing used whole blood. This sequence was found in an adult who was a healthcare worker with PCR-confirmed SARS-CoV-2 infection or an uninfected control (not recorded which). The CDR3 sequence is CASSQGTTGYNEKLFF. For the CDR3, the DNA is TGTGCCAGCAGCCAAGGAACGACAGGGTATAATGAAAAACTGTTTTTT.